This entry describes one T cell receptor (beta chain). The antigen is undetermined. The sample is drawn from a study of shared clonotypes between healthy human individuals. Study overall: A couple of female and a few male donors aged 18 to 49 were enrolled.

Findings and caveats of the study: Naive CD4 clonotypes were shared across a handful of donors at about 5.2%.

The protocol was immunoSEQ multiplex PCR, while the TCRdb copy is restricted to in-frame clones and leaves out a portion. Here the sample spans 1.6 million or so clones, approximately 98.5% being singletons. The germline V and J ends were trimmed by 0 bases and 2 bases, with 15 bases remaining between them. The CDR3 runs to 16 residues. Germline CDR1 SGHTS, CDR2 YDEGEE. The V and J genes are TRBV5-8 and TRBJ2-7, with D tentatively TRBD1 (6 bases). Input material: naive CD4+ T cells sorted from blood. Subset noted: CD45RA+ positively selected. The sequence was obtained from a man aged 25 to 45 in good health. Here the CDR3 reads CASSLAFRGVPYEQYF. CDR3 nucleotide sequence: TGTGCCAGCAGCTTGGCGTTCAGGGGAGTTCCCTACGAGCAGTACTTC.